This TCR beta chain was retrieved from a study of blood T cell repertoires in COVID-19. Study summary: The origin of the acute and convalescent COVID-19 samples was the United States, Italy and Spain. PBMCs, B-cell-depleted T cells, or T cells were the source of the cDNA or gDNA that made up the material.

In the authors' methods: Counts of nucleated cells, estimated from reference gene primer amplification, were obtained. Sequenced by immunoSEQ multiplex PCR; TCRdb stores in-frame clones only, minus some. That table is the source of V, J and clone size, and D and trimming were worked out from the DNA. The table records 60,000 or so clones, 74% of them present only once. The germline CDR1 and CDR2 sequences are SEHNR and FQNEAQ (reference sequence). Trimming removed 0 bases from V and 3 bases from J, with 12 bases in between. The CDR3 covers 15 residues. This clonotype was sampled from a woman of 80 years or more with acute or convalescent COVID-19. The sample consisted of peripheral blood. The chain has TRBV7-9 and TRBJ2-7; D perhaps matches TRBD1 (6 bases). The CDR3 spells CASSLAGTSNYEQYF. The CDR3 coding sequence is TGTGCCAGCAGCTTAGCCGGGACAAGTAACTACGAGCAGTACTTC.